The 20 T cell receptor beta chains reported below all come from one sample, sequenced in a study of shared clonotypes between healthy human individuals. Only in-frame clones appear in the TCRdb table, and some are missing; sequencing was by immunoSEQ multiplex PCR. Among about 710,000 clones listed, less than 80% were seen once. The sequenced material came from memory CD4+ T cells sorted from blood. Documented subset: CD45RA-negative fraction. The origin of the receptors is a woman younger than 45 in good health.

The chain has TRBV7-9 and TRBJ1-2; no firm D call. CDR3 length: 14 amino acids. Germline V CDR1 and CDR2: SEHNR, FQNEAQ (reference sequence). Trimming took 3 bases from V and 4 from J, leaving 12 bases between them. This CDR3 reads CASSFGEMLYGYTF. In DNA, the CDR3 is TGTGCCAGCAGCTTTGGGGAGATGCTCTATGGCTACACCTTC.

A remark on this clone: Other DNA sequences in this sample translate to the same CDR3. The chain combines TRBV10-1 with TRBJ1-4; maybe TRBD1 (5 bases). This CDR3 is 13 amino acids long. CDR1 is WNHNN, CDR2 SYGVQD, per germline (reference sequence). Trimming stripped 1 base from V and 11 bases from J, with 11 bases between. The CDR3 sequence is CASSEWSAGKLFF. The CDR3 region has the DNA TGCGCCAGCAGTGAGTGGTCAGCAGGGAAACTGTTTTTT.

This clone was detected once. The gene calls are TRBV7-5 and TRBJ2-3; the D call of TRBD1 is as the table states it, not checked on the DNA. TRBV7-5 is a listed pseudogene. The CDR3 runs to 16 residues. CDR3 nucleotide sequence: TGTGTCAGAAGCTTGAACCGGGACAGGGGTCCCGATACGCAGTATTTT. Translation: CVRSLNRDRGPDTQYF.

This chain links TRBV6-6 with TRBJ1-5; D is possibly TRBD1 (5 bases). CDR1 is MNHNY and CDR2 is SVGAGI in the germline V gene (reference sequence). This CDR3 region has 14 residues. Trimming took off 6 bases at V and 4 bases at J, with 13 bases between the two ends. The DNA for the CDR3 is TGTGCCAGCAGGGGACCGGGGGATAATCAGCCCCAGCATTTT. Amino acid sequence: CASRGPGDNQPQHF.

As regards this clone: Different DNA sequences within this sample yield the same CDR3. J is TRBJ2-7 and V is TRBV5-1; 13 bases line up with TRBD2. Germline V gene sequence: CDR1 SGHRS, CDR2 YFSETQ. The CDR3 sequence is 14 residues long. The junction had 4 bases not matched to a gene; V was cut back by 5 bases and J by 5 bases. The CDR3 DNA is TGCGCCAGCAGTTTCGGGACTAGCGGGAACGAGCAGTACTTC. Protein sequence: CASSFGTSGNEQYF.

This clone has only a few counts. The chain combines TRBV2 with TRBJ1-1; D gene uncertain. Trimming pared 1 base from V and 0 bases from J, leaving 3 bases between. The CDR3 covers 13 residues. Germline V gene lookup returns CDR1 SNHLY and CDR2 FYNNEI. CDR3 residues: CASSEGMNTEAFF. For the CDR3, the DNA is TGTGCCAGCAGTGAAGGGATGAACACTGAAGCTTTCTTT.

The chain uses TRBV18 and TRBJ2-1; 7 nucleotides match TRBD2. The trim removed 0 bases at V and 3 bases at J, leaving 2 bases unmatched. The germline CDR1 and CDR2 sequences are KGHSH and LQKENI. The CDR3 loop spans 15 amino acids. The chain's CDR3 is CASSPPSGDYNEQFF. The CDR3, as DNA: TGTGCCAGCTCACCACCGAGCGGGGACTACAATGAGCAGTTCTTC.

This clone appeared once. The chain joins TRBV10-3 to TRBJ1-3; TRBD1 is a possible D gene (5 bases). The CDR3 is 14 amino acids. The V gene's germline CDR1 is ENHRY and CDR2 SYGVKD. V lost 8 bases and J lost 0, with 11 bases in between. The CDR3 DNA is TGTGCCATCCAGGGCCCCGACTCTGGAAACACCATATATTTT. Protein sequence: CAIQGPDSGNTIYF.

As concerns this clone: The sample contains more than one DNA sequence encoding this CDR3. This chain joins TRBV29-1 and TRBJ2-5; D perhaps matches TRBD2 (6 bases). Germline-derived CDR1 and CDR2 are SQVTM and ANQGSEA. V was cut by 6 bases and J by 3 bases, with 11 bases left in between. CDR3 size: 12 residues. The CDR3 sequence: CSVRGGEETQYF. CDR3 coding DNA: TGCAGCGTGAGGGGCGGGGAAGAGACCCAGTACTTC.

Regarding this clone: This likely stems from a read error, as it lies one base from a far larger clone. V is TRBV27 and J is TRBJ1-4; D not certain. The CDR3 has 14 amino acids. The germline V and J ends were trimmed by 2 bases and 7 bases, with 11 bases remaining between them. Germline V gene sequence: CDR1 MNHEY, CDR2 SMNVEV (reference sequence). The CDR3 loop is CASSLIMGGEKLFF. Written as DNA, the CDR3 is TGTGCCAGCAGTTTAATCATGGGCGGTGAAAAACTGTTTTTT.

This chain connects TRBV27 to TRBJ1-2; D possibly corresponds to TRBD1 (6 bases). The germline V gene has CDR1 MNHEY and CDR2 SMNVEV (reference sequence). The V and J ends lost 8 bases and 4 bases respectively, with 11 bases between them. There are 12 residues in the CDR3. This chain's CDR3 is CASGQPFYGYTF. The CDR3 DNA follows: TGTGCCAGCGGACAGCCCTTCTATGGCTACACCTTC.

The chain joins TRBV15 to TRBJ2-2; D possibly uses TRBD1 or TRBD2 (6 bases each). V lost 2 bases and J lost 6, with 10 bases in between. Germline assignment: CDR1 LNHNV and CDR2 YYDKDF (reference sequence). The CDR3 spans 14 residues. In nucleotides, the CDR3 is TGTGCCACCAGCAGACCGGAGGGGGCCGGGGAGCTGTTTTTT. This encodes CATSRPEGAGELFF.

The chain combines TRBV10-3 with TRBJ2-5; no definite D call. Germline CDR1 reads ENHRY; CDR2 reads SYGVKD. Trimming left V 8 bases short and J 0 bases short, with 7 bases between. The CDR3 is 12 residues long. The CDR3 loop reads CAIGRDQETQYF. The CDR3 DNA follows: TGTGCCATCGGACGGGACCAAGAGACCCAGTACTTC.

The gene calls are TRBV27 and TRBJ2-2, with D tentatively TRBD2 (5 bases). The V gene lost 7 bases and the J gene lost 4 bases, with 13 bases spanning the gap. Germline V gives CDR1 MNHEY, CDR2 SMNVEV (reference sequence). The CDR3 contains 14 residues. The CDR3 sequence: CASTPGGFTGELFF. The CDR3 nucleotides read TGTGCCAGCACCCCAGGAGGATTCACCGGGGAGCTGTTTTTT.

The J gene is TRBJ2-1, the V gene TRBV27; weak D call: TRBD1 (6 bases). V was clipped by 3 bases and J by 0 bases, with 12 bases between them. The CDR3 consists of 16 residues. Germline lookup yields CDR1 MNHEY and CDR2 SMNVEV (reference sequence). This CDR3 is CASSFGQPSSYNEQFF. The CDR3 nucleotides are TGTGCCAGCAGTTTTGGACAGCCGAGCTCCTACAATGAGCAGTTCTTC.

V gene TRBV7-9 combines with J gene TRBJ1-3; D remains ambiguous. V was trimmed by 1 base and J by 7 bases, leaving 8 bases between them. The germline gives CDR1 SEHNR, CDR2 FQNEAQ (reference sequence). CDR3 length: 13 residues. For the CDR3, the DNA is TGTGCCAGCAGCTTAGGCGATGGGAACACCATATATTTT. Translation gives CASSLGDGNTIYF.

The chain links TRBV5-1 to TRBJ2-7, with D possibly matching TRBD1 (5 bases). Trimming removed 3 bases from V and 6 bases from J, with 25 bases in between. CDR1 is SGHRS and CDR2 is YFSETQ in the germline V gene. CDR3 length equals 17 residues. The DNA for the CDR3 is TGCGCCAGCAGCTACGACAAACCCCGGCGGCAGGGTACCGAGCAGTACTTC. Amino acids: CASSYDKPRRQGTEQYF.

This chain joins TRBV4-1 and TRBJ2-1, with 13 bases matching TRBD2. The CDR3 is 21 amino acids. J gave up 6 bases and V 0 bases, and 17 bases lay outside the gene matches. CDR1 and CDR2 from the germline V gene are MGHRA and YSYEKL. CDR3 sequence: CASSQDIGRIGLAGVPNEQFF. The DNA for the CDR3 is TGCGCCAGCAGCCAAGATATCGGGCGGATCGGACTAGCGGGAGTCCCCAATGAGCAGTTCTTC.

J is TRBJ2-7 and V is TRBV15, with D unclear. V lost 6 bases and J 7 bases, leaving 13 bases between the germline ends. Germline CDR1 LNHNV, CDR2 YYDKDF (reference sequence). The CDR3 runs 12 residues. The CDR3 nucleotides read TGTGCCACCAGTAAATCGTCCAGGGAGCAGTACTTC. Amino acids: CATSKSSREQYF.

V gene TRBV2 combines with J gene TRBJ2-7; 12 bases match TRBD1. This CDR3 comprises 13 residues. The junction had 10 bases not matched to a gene; V was cut back by 8 bases and J by 11 bases. Germline lookup yields CDR1 SNHLY and CDR2 FYNNEI. The CDR3 bases are TGTGCCAGCCGCCGGGACAGGGGGCTCAGGAAGTACTTC. Encoded protein: CASRRDRGLRKYF.